Listed below are T cell receptor beta chains from one sample, sequenced in a study of neoadjuvant nivolumab and ipilimumab in lung cancer. TCRdb keeps only in-frame clones here, not all; method: immunoSEQ multiplex PCR. The table lists 20,000 to 25,000 clones, approximately 77% of them singletons. Sequencing was performed on peripheral blood, taken before neoadjuvant nivolumab, alone or with ipilimumab. These TCRs come from an adult with non-small cell lung cancer. The CDR3 runs from the conserved cysteine through the conserved F or W. The D gene is left open where the match is weak. Some rows have no size entry. The others give once, few or many, or a class for an expanded clone.

v_gene	d_gene	j_gene	abundance	CDR3nt	CDR3aa
TRBV27	.	TRBJ2-7	.	TGTGCCAGCAGTTCCTCGGGGGAGCAGTACTTC	CASSSSGEQYF
TRBV5-4	TRBD2	TRBJ2-5	.	TGTGCCAGCAGCTTGGAGCGGGGGGGGGCGGAGACCCAGTACTTC	CASSLERGGAETQYF
TRBV6-5	.	TRBJ1-2	few	TGTGCCAGCAGGCGACTAGAAGGGGGCTACACCTTC	CASRRLEGGYTF
TRBV4-3	.	TRBJ1-4	.	TGCGCCAGCAGCCAAGGAGGGCCTAGTGAAAAACTGTTTTTT	CASSQGGPSEKLFF
TRBV10-2	.	TRBJ1-1	.	TGCGCCAGCAGCCGGGACACCTACACTGAAGCTTTCTTT	CASSRDTYTEAFF
TRBV25-1	.	TRBJ1-2	.	TGTGCCAGCAGGGGTATAGACAGGTTGAAAGGTGAATATGGCTACACCTTC	CASRGIDRLKGEYGYTF
TRBV5-1	TRBD1	TRBJ1-1	.	TGCGCCAGCAGCCGGGACAGCGGACCCACTATGAACACTGAAGCTTTCTTT	CASSRDSGPTMNTEAFF
TRBV6-1	TRBD2	TRBJ2-3	.	TGTGCCAGCAGTGAAGCAGCGGGAGGGCCAGATACGCAGTATTTT	CASSEAAGGPDTQYF
TRBV6-5	.	TRBJ2-1	.	TGTGCCAGCAGTTACCTAGGGGGGCGGTACAATGAGCAGTTCTTC	CASSYLGGRYNEQFF
TRBV9	.	TRBJ1-5	.	TGTGCCAGCAGCGGCCGGGACGGAGTAAATCAGCCCCAGCATTTT	CASSGRDGVNQPQHF
TRBV11-3	.	TRBJ2-1	.	TGTGCCAGCAGCTCGCCCTACAGGGAGGGGCAGTTCTTC	CASSSPYREGQFF
TRBV11-3	TRBD2	TRBJ2-3	.	TGTGCCAGCAGCCAACTAGCGGGAGGGCCAATCGATACGCAGTATTTT	CASSQLAGGPIDTQYF
TRBV6-5	.	TRBJ1-1	.	TGTGCCAGCAGGCTGAACACTGAAGCTTTCTTT	CASRLNTEAFF